This entry lists 9 T cell receptor beta chains sequenced from one sample in a study of blood T cell repertoires in COVID-19. Assay used: immunoSEQ multiplex PCR; TCRdb lists only in-frame clones, some missing. Of some 180,000 clones in the sample, approximately 88% were seen once. What was sequenced was peripheral blood. The receptor source for this set is a man aged 35 to 55 with acute or convalescent COVID-19.

The genes are TRBV4-1 and TRBJ1-2; D might be TRBD1 (6 bases). This CDR3 spans 15 amino acids. The germline CDR1 and CDR2 sequences are MGHRA and YSYEKL. V lost 0 bases, J lost 8 bases, and 16 bases lay in between. In DNA form, the CDR3 reads TGCGCCAGCAGCCAAGATCAGTCAGGGGCACGGGGCTACACCTTC. Amino acid sequence: CASSQDQSGARGYTF.

This sequence joins TRBV12-3 or TRBV12-4 and TRBJ2-7, with a tentative D call TRBD1 (5 bases). The V end lost 5 bases, the J end lost 7 bases, and 12 bases lay between the germline ends. This CDR3 comprises 12 residues. CDR3 in DNA: TGTGCCAGCAGTCTAGGGCAGGGTGAGCAGTACTTC. Its protein is CASSLGQGEQYF.

This chain connects TRBV19 to TRBJ2-3; TRBD1 is a possible D gene (6 bases). Trimming left V 6 bases short and J 6 bases short, with 13 bases between. Germline CDR1 LNHDA, CDR2 SQIVND (reference sequence). The CDR3 length is 13 residues. CDR3: CASRGQNTDTQYF. Written as DNA, the CDR3 is TGTGCCAGTAGGGGACAAAATACGGATACGCAGTATTTT.

V and J are TRBV3-1 (or the pseudogene TRBV3-2) and TRBJ2-1; TRBD2 is a possible D gene (6 bases). There are 15 residues in the CDR3. Germline assignment: CDR1 LGHDT and CDR2 YNNKEL (reference sequence). Trimming removed 0 bases at V and 9 bases at J, with 15 bases between. CDR3 coding DNA: TGTGCCAGCAGCCAAGAGTGGGGGGAGATCGGTGAGCAGTTCTTC. It codes for CASSQEWGEIGEQFF.

The chain links TRBV23-1 to TRBJ2-6; the D gene is possibly TRBD1 (5 bases). TRBV23-1 has ORF status, its function being uncertain. V was shortened by 0 bases and J by 0 bases, with 15 bases between the two germline ends. The CDR3 has 19 amino acids. CDR3 region: CASSQSQLRQISGANVLTF. The CDR3 DNA sequence: TGCGCCAGCAGTCAATCGCAGCTTCGACAGATCTCTGGGGCCAACGTCCTGACTTTC.

The chain couples TRBV30 to TRBJ2-3; the match to TRBD2 covers 8 bases. The CDR3 totals 15 residues. Germline CDR1 is GTSNPN and CDR2 is SVGIG (reference sequence). Unmatched junction bases numbered 7, after V lost 3 bases and J lost 2 bases. CDR3 in DNA: TGTGCCTGGAGCGAGAAAGCGGGGGCCACAGATACGCAGTATTTT. Protein: CAWSEKAGATDTQYF.

The gene calls are TRBV29-1 and TRBJ2-5; TRBD1 aligns across 10 bases. The germline gives CDR1 SQVTM, CDR2 ANQGSEA. V was pared by 5 bases and J by 5 bases, with 5 bases of the junction left unmatched. There are 13 residues in the CDR3. The CDR3 loop is CSVRQGAGETQYF. The CDR3 nucleotides read TGCAGCGTTAGACAGGGGGCGGGGGAGACCCAGTACTTC.

The chain joins TRBV5-4 to TRBJ1-2; TRBD1 matches 9 bases. The CDR3 spans 15 residues. After removal of 2 bases from V and 5 bases from J, the junction contained 7 bases not matched to a gene. CDR1 is SGHNT, CDR2 YYREEE, per germline (reference sequence). Written as DNA, the CDR3 is TGTGCCAGCAGCTTTCCTGGACAGGGGAGTTATGGCTACACCTTC. It encodes CASSFPGQGSYGYTF.

The J gene is TRBJ1-2, the V gene TRBV15; 7 positions match TRBD1. The CDR3 has 13 residues. Looked up from germline, CDR1 is LNHNV and CDR2 is YYDKDF (reference sequence). V was clipped by 6 bases and J by 8 bases; unmatched bases: 9. The CDR3 protein is CATRNDRDWGYTF. Here the CDR3 DNA reads TGTGCCACCAGGAACGACAGGGATTGGGGCTACACCTTC.